The source of this T cell receptor beta chain is a study of blood T cells in healthy people across ages. With each sample, at least 6 micrograms of total RNA were extracted. Primed by a sample-barcoded 5' primer and a J-beta primer mix, a second PCR proceeded for roughly 6 to 12 cycles. TCRdb fed the 5' RACE reads into MiXCR, producing one record per CDR3 protein. The repertoire holds fewer than 900,000 distinct CDR3 sequences, with 40% to 45% as singletons. Sequenced input: blood. This sequence originates from a woman aged 60-75 years in good health.

CDR3 sequence (DNA): TGCAGCGTCGCGACTAGTGGGAATGAGCAGTTCTTC. Encoded protein: CSVATSGNEQFF. The rearrangement links TRBV29-1 to TRBJ2-1; weak D call: TRBD2 (6 bases). This CDR3 is 12 amino acids long. The germline CDR1 and CDR2 sequences are SQVTM and ANQGSEA. V was pared by 6 bases and J by 7 bases, with 13 bases between.